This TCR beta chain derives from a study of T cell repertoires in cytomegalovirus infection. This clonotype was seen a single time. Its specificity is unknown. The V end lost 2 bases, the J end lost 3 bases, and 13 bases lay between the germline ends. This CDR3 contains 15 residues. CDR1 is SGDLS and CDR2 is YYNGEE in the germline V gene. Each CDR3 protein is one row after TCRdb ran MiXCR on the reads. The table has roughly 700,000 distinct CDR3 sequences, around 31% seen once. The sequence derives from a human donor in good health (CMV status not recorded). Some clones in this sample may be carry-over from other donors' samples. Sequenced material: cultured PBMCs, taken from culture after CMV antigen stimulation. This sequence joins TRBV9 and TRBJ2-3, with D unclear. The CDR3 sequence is CASSVTPGGTDTQYF. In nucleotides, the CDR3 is TGTGCCAGCAGCGTCACCCCGGGCGGTACAGATACGCAGTATTTT.